This T cell receptor (beta chain) was identified during a study of cytomegalovirus exposure and HLA in healthy donors. Findings of the study overall: Previously analyzed data showed that most TCR beta V segments were productive at a frequency of about 87% or about 30%. Among the most significant clusters, several appeared linked to common viral pathogens in a later analysis.

Germline CDR1 reads MGHRA; CDR2 reads YSYEKL. Trimming cost V 4 bases and J 5 bases; bases outside gene matches: 3. The CDR3 spans 13 residues. The PCR contained 60 Vbeta and 13 Jbeta primers. Repertoires were generated with immunoSEQ multiplex PCR, while TCRdb's copy carries only in-frame clones and drops some. The sample yields roughly 100,000 clones, about 71% seen once. A remark on this clone: The antigen is undetermined.

The source of this sequence is a boy aged 5 to 17 in good health and CMV-seronegative. The chain joins TRBV4-1 to TRBJ1-1; 8 bases match TRBD1. Sequencing was carried out using PBMCs. The CDR3 spells CASSPRTGTEAFF. CDR3 DNA sequence: TGCGCCAGCAGCCCAAGGACAGGGACTGAAGCTTTCTTT.